Here is one TCR beta chain with its context. Its target antigen remains unknown. Nothing much larger sits one base from this clone, and base qualities are not available. TCRbeta CDR3 regions were amplified from genomic DNA by means of the immunoSEQ Assay, a bias-controlled multiplex PCR. Per the original workflow: The number of nucleated cells in each sample was estimated from the amplification of reference gene primers within the assay. Sequence reads were collapsed and filtered to measure the absolute abundance of every unique TCRbeta CDR3 rearrangement. For each sample, productive Simpson clonality was calculated as the square root of Simpson's diversity index across productive rearrangements. Entries here come from immuneACCESS through TCRdb and include only in-frame sequences with V and J called. Some clones fail to appear in such tables; in the studies checked, an unresolved V gene covers under half of the shortfall, and the cause of the remainder is unknown. The DNA was the basis for D and trimming; V, J and clone size are from that table. This sample comprises tens of thousands of clones, about 90% of them detected only once. The ten largest clones add up to 7.5% to 9.5% of the sample.

The data belong to a study of blood T cell repertoires in COVID-19 (TCRdb year 2020). The study in broad terms: Collaborator samples came from the United States, Italy and Spain and covered acute and convalescent phases of COVID-19. The material from the prospective study consisted of cDNA or gDNA derived from T cells, B-cell-depleted T cells, or PBMCs. Subjects who had been exposed to COVID-19, were actively infected with it, or had recovered from it provided the deeply sampled blood TCRbeta repertoires that made up the dataset. A freely available public database, intended as a resource for researchers studying the immune response to SARS-CoV-2, is where the repertoires were released. Samples were obtained from the ongoing ImmuneRACE study (first 160 participants) and from about 1,300 subjects provided by 6 global collaborators. Sample metadata almost always included a de-identified subject ID, COVID-19 status, age in years and sex. Where available, HLA class I and class II types were taken from metadata supplied by the sample provider and were not determined by assay-based typing.

The paper as a whole reports these results and caveats: The amount of clinical and demographic metadata varied by source and participant and was provided uncurated.

The collaborating institutions used their own protocols to collect whole blood in K2EDTA tubes. For TCRbeta analysis, collaborators shipped samples in one of three forms: frozen whole blood, isolated PBMCs, or DNA extracted from either of those sample types. Clipping removes 5 bases from V and 1 base from J, with 13 as the unmatched junction base count. CDR3 length: 17 amino acids, cysteine to phenylalanine. The entry retains the CDR3 DNA only, 51 bases that are in frame from base 1. CDR1 and CDR2 are drawn from the germline V gene (reference sequence): LNHDA, SQIVND. The sequenced sample was peripheral blood. Recombination joined TRBV19 with TRBJ2-7; a stretch of 8 junction bases matches TRBD1. The receptor was isolated from a human donor in a cohort sampled during active COVID-19. The DNA reads TGTGCCAGTAGTCCCCGGACAGGGACGGGTCGGTCCTACGAGCAGTACTTC. It is translated as CASSPRTGTGRSYEQYF.